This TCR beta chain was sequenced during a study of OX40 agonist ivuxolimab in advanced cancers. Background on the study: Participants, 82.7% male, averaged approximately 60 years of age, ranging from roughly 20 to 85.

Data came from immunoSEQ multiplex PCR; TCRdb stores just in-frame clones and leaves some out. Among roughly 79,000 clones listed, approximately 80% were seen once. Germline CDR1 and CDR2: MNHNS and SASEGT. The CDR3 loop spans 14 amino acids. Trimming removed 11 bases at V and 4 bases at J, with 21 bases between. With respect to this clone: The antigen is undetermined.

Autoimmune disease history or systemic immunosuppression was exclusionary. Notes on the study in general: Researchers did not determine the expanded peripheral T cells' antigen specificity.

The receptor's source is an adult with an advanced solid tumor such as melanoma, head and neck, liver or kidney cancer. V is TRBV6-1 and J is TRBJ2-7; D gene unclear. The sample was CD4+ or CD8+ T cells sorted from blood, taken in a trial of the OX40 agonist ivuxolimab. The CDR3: CASVAHSLTYEQYF. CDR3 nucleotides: TGTGCCTCCGTAGCCCACAGTCTTACATACGAGCAGTACTTC.